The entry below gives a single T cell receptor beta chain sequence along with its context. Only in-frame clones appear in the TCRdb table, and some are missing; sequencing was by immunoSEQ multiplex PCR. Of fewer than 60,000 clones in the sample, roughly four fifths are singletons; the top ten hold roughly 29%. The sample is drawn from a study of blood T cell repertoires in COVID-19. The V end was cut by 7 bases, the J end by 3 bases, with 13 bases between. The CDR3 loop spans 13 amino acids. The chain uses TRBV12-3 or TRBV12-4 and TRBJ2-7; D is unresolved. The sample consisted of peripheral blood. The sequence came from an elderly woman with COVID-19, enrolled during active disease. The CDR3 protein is CASTIAIGYEQYF. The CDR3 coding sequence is TGTGCCAGCACCATCGCGATCGGCTACGAGCAGTACTTC.